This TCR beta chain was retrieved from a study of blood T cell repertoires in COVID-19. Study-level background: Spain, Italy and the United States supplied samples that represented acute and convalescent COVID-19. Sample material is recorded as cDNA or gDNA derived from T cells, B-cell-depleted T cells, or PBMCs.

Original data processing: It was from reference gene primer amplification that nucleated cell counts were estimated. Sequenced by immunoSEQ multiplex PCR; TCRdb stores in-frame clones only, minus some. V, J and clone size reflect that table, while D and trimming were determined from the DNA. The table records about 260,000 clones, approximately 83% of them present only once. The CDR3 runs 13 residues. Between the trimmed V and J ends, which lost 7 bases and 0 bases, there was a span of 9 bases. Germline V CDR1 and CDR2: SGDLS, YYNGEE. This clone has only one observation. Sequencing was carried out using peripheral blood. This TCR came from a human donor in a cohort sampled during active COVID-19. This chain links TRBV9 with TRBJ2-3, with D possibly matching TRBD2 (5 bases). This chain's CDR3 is CASASGSTDTQYF. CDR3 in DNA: TGTGCCAGCGCCAGCGGTAGCACAGATACGCAGTATTTT.